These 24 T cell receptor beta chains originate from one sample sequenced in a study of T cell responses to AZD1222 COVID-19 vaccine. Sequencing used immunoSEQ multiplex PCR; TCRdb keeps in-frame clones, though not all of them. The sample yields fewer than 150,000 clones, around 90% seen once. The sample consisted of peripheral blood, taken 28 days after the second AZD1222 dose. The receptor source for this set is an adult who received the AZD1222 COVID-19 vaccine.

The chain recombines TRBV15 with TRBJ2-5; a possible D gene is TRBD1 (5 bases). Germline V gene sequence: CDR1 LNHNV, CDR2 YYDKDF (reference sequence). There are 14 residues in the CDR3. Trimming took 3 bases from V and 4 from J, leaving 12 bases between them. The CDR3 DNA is TGTGCCACCAGCAGTGAAAGGGGCGGAGAGACCCAGTACTTC. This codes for CATSSERGGETQYF. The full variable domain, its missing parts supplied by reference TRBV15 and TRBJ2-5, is DAMVIQNPRYQVTQFGKPVTLSCSQTLNHNVMYWYQQKSSQAPKLLFHYYDKDFNNEADTPDNFQSRRPNTSFCFLDIRSPGLGDTAMYLCATSSERGGETQYFGPGTRLLVL.

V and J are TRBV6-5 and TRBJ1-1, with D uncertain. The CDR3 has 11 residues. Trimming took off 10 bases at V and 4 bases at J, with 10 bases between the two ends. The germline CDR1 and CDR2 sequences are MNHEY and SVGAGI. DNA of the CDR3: TGTGCCACCTCATGGGTCACTGAAGCTTTCTTT. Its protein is CATSWVTEAFF.

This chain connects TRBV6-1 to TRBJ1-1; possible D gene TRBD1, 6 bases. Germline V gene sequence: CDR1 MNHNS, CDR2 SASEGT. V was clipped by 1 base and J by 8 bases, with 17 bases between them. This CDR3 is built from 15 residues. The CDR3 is CASSEVRGSGREAFF. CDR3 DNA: TGTGCCAGCAGTGAAGTTAGGGGGAGCGGACGGGAAGCTTTCTTT.

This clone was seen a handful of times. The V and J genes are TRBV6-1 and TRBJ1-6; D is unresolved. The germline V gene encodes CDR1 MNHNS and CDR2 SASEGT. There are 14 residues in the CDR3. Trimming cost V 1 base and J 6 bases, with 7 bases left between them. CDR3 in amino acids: CASSEVDLNSPLHF. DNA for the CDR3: TGTGCCAGCAGTGAAGTGGATCTTAATTCACCCCTCCACTTT.

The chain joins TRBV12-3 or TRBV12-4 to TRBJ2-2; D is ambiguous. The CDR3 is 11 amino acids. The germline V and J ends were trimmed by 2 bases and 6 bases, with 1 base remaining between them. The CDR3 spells CASSLSGELFF. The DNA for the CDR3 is TGTGCCAGCAGTTTATCCGGGGAGCTGTTTTTT.

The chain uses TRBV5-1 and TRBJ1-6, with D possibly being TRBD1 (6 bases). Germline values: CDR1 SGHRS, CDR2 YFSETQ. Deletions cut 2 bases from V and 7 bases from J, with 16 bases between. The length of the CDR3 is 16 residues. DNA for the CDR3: TGCGCCAGCAGCTTCTTAAGGCAGGGGTACAATTCACCCCTCCACTTT. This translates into CASSFLRQGYNSPLHF.

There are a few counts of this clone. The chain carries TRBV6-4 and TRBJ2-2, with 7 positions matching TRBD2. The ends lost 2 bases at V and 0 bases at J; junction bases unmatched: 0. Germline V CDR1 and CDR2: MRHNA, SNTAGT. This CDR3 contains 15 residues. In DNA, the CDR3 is TGTGCCAGCAGTGACGGACTAGCGAACACCGGGGAGCTGTTTTTT. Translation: CASSDGLANTGELFF.

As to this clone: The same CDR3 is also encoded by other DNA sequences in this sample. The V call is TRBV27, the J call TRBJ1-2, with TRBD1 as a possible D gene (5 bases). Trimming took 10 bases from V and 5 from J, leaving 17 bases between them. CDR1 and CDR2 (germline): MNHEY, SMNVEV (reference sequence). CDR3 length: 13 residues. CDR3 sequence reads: CATRTTVPYGYTF. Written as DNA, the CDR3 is TGTGCCACCCGTACGACAGTTCCTTATGGCTACACCTTC.

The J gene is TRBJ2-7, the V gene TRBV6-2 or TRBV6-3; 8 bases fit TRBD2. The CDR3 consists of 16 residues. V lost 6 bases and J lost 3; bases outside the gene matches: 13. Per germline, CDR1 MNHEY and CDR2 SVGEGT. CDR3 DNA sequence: TGTGCCAGCAGCTCCCACCCTAGCGGGCATTACTACGAGCAGTACTTC. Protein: CASSSHPSGHYYEQYF.

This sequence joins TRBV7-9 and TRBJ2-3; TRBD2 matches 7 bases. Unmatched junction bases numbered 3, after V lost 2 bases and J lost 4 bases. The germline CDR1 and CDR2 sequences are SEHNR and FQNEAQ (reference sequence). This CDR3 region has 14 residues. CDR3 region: CASSLFRGADTQYF. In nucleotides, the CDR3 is TGTGCCAGCAGCTTATTCCGGGGGGCAGATACGCAGTATTTT.

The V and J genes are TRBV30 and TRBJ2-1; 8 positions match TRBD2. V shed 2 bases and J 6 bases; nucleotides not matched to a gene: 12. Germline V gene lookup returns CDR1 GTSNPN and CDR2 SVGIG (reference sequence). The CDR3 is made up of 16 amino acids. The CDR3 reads CAWSKGTRGGFNEQFF. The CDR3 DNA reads TGTGCCTGGAGTAAGGGGACTAGGGGGGGGTTCAATGAGCAGTTCTTC.

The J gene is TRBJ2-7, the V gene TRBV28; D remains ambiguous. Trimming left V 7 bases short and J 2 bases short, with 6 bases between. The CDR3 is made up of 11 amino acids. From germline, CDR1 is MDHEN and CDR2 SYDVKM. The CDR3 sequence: CASNLTYEQYF. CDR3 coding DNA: TGTGCCAGCAACCTTACCTACGAGCAGTACTTC.

DNA of the CDR3: TGTGCCAGCAGGGGGGCTAATGAAAAACTGTTTTTT. This gives the protein CASRGANEKLFF. V gene TRBV12-3 or TRBV12-4 combines with J gene TRBJ1-4; possibly TRBD1 for D (5 bases). This CDR3 has 12 residues. The V and J ends lost 6 bases and 3 bases respectively, with 5 bases between them.

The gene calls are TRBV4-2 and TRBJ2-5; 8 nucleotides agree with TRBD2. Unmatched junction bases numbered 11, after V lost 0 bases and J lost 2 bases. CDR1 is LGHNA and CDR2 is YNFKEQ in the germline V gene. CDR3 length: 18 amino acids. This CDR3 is CASSQEAPTTSGQETQYF. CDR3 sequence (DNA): TGTGCCAGCAGCCAAGAGGCCCCAACTACTAGCGGACAAGAGACCCAGTACTTC.

The CDR3 reads CASSLAQVTAPRGEQYF. The CDR3 nucleotides are TGTGCCAGCAGCTTAGCGCAGGTTACAGCCCCTCGTGGAGAGCAGTACTTC. This chain joins TRBV7-8 and TRBJ2-7; D is undetermined. This CDR3 has 17 residues. V gave up 0 bases and J gave up 7 bases, with 22 bases separating them. Germline-derived CDR1 and CDR2 are SGHVS and FQNEAQ.

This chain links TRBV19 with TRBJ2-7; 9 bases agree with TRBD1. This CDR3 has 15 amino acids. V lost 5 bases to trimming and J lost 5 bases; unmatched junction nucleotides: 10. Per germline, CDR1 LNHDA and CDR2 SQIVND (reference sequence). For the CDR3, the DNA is TGTGCCAGTAGTGTTACCGGGACAGGGATCCACGAGCAGTACTTC. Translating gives CASSVTGTGIHEQYF. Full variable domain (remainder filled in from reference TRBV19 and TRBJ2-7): DGGITQSPKYLFRKEGQNVTLSCEQNLNHDAMYWYRQDPGQGLRLIYYSQIVNDFQKGDIAEGYSVSREKKESFPLTVTSAQKNPTAFYLCASSVTGTGIHEQYFGPGTRLTVT.

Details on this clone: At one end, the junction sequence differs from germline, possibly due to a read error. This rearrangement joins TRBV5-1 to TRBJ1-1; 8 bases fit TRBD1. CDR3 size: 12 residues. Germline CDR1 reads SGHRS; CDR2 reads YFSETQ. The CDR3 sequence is CASSLDRGFRIF. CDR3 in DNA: TGCGCCAGCAGCTTAGACAGGGGTTTTAGAATCTTT.

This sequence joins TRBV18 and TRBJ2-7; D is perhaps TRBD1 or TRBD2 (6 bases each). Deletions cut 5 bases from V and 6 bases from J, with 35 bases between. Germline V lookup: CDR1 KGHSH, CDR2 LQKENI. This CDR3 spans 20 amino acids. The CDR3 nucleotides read TGTGCCAGCTCAACGACTACGGGGGCGCGGCGCTGGAGGTCCCCTACCGAGCAGTACTTC. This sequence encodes CASSTTTGARRWRSPTEQYF.

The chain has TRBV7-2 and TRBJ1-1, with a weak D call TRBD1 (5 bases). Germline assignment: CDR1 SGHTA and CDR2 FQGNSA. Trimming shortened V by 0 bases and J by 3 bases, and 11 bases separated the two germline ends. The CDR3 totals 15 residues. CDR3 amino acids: CASSLARGSYTEAFF. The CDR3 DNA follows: TGTGCCAGCAGCTTAGCGCGGGGGAGCTACACTGAAGCTTTCTTT.

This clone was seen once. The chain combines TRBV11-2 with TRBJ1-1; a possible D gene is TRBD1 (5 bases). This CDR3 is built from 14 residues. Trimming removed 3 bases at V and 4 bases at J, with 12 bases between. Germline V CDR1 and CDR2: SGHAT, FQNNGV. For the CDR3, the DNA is TGTGCCAGCAGCTTTATGGCAGGGAGCACTGAAGCTTTCTTT. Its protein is CASSFMAGSTEAFF.

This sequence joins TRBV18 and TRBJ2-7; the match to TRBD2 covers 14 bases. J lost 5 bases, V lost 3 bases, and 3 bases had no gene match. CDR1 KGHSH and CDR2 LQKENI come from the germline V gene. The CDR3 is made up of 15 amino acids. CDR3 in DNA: TGTGCCAGCTCACCTAGACTAGCGGGAGGGCACGAGCAGTACTTC. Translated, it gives CASSPRLAGGHEQYF.

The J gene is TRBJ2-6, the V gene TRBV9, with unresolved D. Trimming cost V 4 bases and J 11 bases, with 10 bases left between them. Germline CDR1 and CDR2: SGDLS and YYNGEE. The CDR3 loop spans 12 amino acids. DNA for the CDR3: TGTGCCAGCAGCCCCAGGACGGACGTCCTGACTTTC. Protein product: CASSPRTDVLTF.

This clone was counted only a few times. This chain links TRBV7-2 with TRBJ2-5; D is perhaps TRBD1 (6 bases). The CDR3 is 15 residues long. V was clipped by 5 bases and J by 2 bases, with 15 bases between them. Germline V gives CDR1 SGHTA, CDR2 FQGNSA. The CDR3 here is CASSNRGGQQETQYF. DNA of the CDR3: TGTGCCAGCAGCAACCGAGGGGGACAACAAGAGACCCAGTACTTC.

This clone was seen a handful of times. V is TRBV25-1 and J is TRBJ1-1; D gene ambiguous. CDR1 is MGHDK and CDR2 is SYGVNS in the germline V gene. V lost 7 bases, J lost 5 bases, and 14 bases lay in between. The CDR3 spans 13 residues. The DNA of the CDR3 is TGTGCCAGCACCAGAGGTACAAGGACTGAAGCTTTCTTT. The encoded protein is CASTRGTRTEAFF. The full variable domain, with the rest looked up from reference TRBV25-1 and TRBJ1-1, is EADIYQTPRYLVIGTGKKITLECSQTMGHDKMYWYQQDPGMELHLIHYSYGVNSTEKGDLSSESTVSRIRTEHFPLTLESARPSHTSQYLCASTRGTRTEAFFGQGTRLTVV.